The subject of this entry is one T cell receptor (beta chain). Its antigen is undetermined. Method: immunoSEQ multiplex PCR; TCRdb's copy keeps in-frame clones and lacks some. The table has about 12,000 clones, more than 75% seen once. The sample is drawn from a study of blood T cell dynamics during melanoma immunotherapy. As for the study in general: First-line therapy was either pembrolizumab or nivolumab with ipilimumab for metastatic melanoma. Whole-study findings and limits: At W3, later disease-control patients showed bifurcated PBMC repertoire changes, unlike progressors.

Time point reported: week 3, after first cycle of checkpoint inhibitor. CDR3 size: 15 residues. In germline, CDR1 is WSHSY, CDR2 SAAADI. V was pared by 6 bases and J by 3 bases, with 18 bases between. The sample in question was blood, obtained from a patient treated with checkpoint blockade. The rearrangement uses TRBV10-2 and TRBJ2-7; a weak D match, TRBD1 (5 bases). This clonotype originated in a human donor with melanoma. CDR3 protein: CASSAPRVPLYEQYF. CDR3 DNA sequence: TGCGCCAGCAGCGCCCCCAGGGTCCCCCTCTACGAGCAGTACTTC.